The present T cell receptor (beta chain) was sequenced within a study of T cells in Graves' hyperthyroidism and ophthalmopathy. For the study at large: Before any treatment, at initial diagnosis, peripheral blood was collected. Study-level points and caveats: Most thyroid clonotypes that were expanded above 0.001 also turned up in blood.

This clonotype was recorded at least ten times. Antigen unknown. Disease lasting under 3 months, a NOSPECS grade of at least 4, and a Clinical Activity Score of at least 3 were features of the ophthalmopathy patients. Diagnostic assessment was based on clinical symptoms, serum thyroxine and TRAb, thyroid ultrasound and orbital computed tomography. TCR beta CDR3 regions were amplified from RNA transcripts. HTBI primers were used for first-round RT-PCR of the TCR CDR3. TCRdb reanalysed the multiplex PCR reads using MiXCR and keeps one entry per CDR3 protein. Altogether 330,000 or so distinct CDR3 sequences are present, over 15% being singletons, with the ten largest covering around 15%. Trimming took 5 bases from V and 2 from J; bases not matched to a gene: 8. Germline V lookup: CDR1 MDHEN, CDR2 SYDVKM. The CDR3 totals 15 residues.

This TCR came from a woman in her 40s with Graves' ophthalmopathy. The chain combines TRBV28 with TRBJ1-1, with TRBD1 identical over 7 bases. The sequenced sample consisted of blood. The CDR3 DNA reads TGTGCCAGCAGTCCGACAGGGAAGGGAAACACTGAAGCTTTCTTT. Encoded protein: CASSPTGKGNTEAFF.